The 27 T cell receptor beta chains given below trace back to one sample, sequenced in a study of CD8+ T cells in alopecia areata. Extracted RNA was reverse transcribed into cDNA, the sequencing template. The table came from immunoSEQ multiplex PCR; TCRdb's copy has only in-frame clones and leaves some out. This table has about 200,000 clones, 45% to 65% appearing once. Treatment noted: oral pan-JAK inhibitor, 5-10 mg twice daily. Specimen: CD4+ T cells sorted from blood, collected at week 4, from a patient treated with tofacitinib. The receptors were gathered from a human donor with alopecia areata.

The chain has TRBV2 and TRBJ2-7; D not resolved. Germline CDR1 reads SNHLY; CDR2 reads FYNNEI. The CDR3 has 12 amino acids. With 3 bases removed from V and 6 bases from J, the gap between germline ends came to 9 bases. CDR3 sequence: CASSDTVGEQYF. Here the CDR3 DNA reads TGTGCCAGCAGTGATACCGTAGGCGAGCAGTACTTC.

DNA of the CDR3: TGCGCCAGCAGCCAACAAGGTGGGACCCTCTCCTACGAGCAGTACTTC. Its protein product is CASSQQGGTLSYEQYF. The rearrangement uses TRBV4-1 and TRBJ2-7, with D perhaps assigned TRBD1 or TRBD2 (5 bases each). The CDR3 is 16 amino acids. Between the trimmed V and J ends, which lost 2 bases and 0 bases, there was a span of 14 bases. Germline CDR1 and CDR2: MGHRA and YSYEKL.

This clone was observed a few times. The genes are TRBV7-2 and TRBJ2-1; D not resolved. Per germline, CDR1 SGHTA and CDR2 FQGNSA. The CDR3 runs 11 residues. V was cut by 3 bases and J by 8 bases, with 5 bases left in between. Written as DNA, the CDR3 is TGTGCCAGCAGCTTTTTCGATGAGCAGTTCTTC. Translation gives CASSFFDEQFF.

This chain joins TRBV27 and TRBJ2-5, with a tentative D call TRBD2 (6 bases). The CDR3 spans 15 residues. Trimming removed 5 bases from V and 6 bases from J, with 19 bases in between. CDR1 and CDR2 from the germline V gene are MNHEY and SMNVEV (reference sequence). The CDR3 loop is CASSASPSERKTQYF. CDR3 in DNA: TGTGCCAGCAGTGCAAGCCCTAGCGAACGGAAGACCCAGTACTTC.

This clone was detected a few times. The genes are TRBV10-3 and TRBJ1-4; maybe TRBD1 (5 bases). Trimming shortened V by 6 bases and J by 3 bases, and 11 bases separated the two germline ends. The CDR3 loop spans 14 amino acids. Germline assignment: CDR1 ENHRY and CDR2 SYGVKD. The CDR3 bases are TGTGCCATCAGAGGGGACGGACCTAATGAAAAACTGTTTTTT. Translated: CAIRGDGPNEKLFF.

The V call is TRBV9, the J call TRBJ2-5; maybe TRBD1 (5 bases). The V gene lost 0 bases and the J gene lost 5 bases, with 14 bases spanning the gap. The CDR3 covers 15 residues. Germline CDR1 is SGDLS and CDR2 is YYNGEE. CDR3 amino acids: CASSVGAQGAETQYF. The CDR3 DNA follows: TGTGCCAGCAGCGTAGGGGCCCAGGGTGCGGAGACCCAGTACTTC.

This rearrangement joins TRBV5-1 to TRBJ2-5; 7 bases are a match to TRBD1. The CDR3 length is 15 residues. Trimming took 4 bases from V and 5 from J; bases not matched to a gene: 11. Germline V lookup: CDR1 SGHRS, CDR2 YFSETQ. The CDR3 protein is CASSRPGQDVETQYF. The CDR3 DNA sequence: TGCGCCAGCAGCAGACCAGGACAGGACGTGGAGACCCAGTACTTC.

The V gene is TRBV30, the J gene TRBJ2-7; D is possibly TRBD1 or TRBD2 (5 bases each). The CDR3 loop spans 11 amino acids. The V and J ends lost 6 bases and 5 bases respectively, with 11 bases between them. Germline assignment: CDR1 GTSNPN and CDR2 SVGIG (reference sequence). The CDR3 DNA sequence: TGTGCCTGTGGGACGACCCACGAGCAGTACTTC. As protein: CACGTTHEQYF.

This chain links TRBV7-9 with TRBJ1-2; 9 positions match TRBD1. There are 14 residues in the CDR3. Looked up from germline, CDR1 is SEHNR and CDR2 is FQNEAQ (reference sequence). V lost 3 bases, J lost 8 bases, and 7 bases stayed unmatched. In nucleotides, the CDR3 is TGTGCCAGCAGCTTCTCCGGGACAGGGCAGGGCTACACCTTC. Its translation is CASSFSGTGQGYTF.

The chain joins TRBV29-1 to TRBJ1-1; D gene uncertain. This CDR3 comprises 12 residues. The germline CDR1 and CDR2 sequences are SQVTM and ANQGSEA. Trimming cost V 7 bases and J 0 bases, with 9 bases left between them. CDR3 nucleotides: TGCAGCGCCCGAGGTGTGAACACTGAAGCTTTCTTT. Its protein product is CSARGVNTEAFF.

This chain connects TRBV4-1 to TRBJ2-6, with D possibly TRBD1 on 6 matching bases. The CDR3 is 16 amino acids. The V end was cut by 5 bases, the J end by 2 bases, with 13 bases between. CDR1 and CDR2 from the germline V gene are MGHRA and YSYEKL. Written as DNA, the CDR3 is TGCGCCAGCAGCGTACGTTACAGGGCTGGGGCCAACGTCCTGACTTTC. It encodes CASSVRYRAGANVLTF.

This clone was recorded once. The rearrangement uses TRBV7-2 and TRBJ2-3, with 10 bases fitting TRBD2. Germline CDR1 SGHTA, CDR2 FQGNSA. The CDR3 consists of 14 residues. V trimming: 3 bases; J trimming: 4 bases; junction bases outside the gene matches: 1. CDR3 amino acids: CASSFLAGADTQYF. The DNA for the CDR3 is TGTGCCAGCAGCTTTCTAGCGGGGGCAGATACGCAGTATTTT.

Written as DNA, the CDR3 is TGTGCCAGCAGCTTAGGGCAGGAAGAGACCCAGTACTTC. Its translation: CASSLGQEETQYF. V usage is TRBV7-2 and J usage is TRBJ2-5; D remains unclear. This CDR3 comprises 13 residues. CDR1 is SGHTA, CDR2 FQGNSA, per germline. V dropped 1 base and J dropped 3 bases, with 6 bases sitting between them.

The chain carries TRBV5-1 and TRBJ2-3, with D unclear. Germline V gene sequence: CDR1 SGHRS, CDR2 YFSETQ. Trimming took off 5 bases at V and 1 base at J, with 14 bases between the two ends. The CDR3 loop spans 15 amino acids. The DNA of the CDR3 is TGCGCCAGCAGAGTCGACCCTCGAGGCACAGATACGCAGTATTTT. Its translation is CASRVDPRGTDTQYF.

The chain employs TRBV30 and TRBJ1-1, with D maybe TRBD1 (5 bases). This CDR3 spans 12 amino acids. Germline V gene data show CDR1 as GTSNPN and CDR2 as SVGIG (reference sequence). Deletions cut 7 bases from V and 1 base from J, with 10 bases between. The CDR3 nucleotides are TGTGCCTCCCCAACAGGGAACACTGAAGCTTTCTTT. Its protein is CASPTGNTEAFF. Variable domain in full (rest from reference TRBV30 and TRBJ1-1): SQTIHQWPATLVQPVGSPLSLECTVEGTSNPNLYWYRQAAGRGLQLLFYSVGIGQISSEVPQNLSASRPQDRQFILSSKKLLLSDSGFYLCASPTGNTEAFFGQGTRLTVV.

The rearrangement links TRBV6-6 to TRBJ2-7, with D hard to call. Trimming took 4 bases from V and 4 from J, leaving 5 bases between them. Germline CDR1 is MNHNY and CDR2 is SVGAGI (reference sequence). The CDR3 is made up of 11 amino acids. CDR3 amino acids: CASSSLYEQYF. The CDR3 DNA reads TGTGCCAGCAGTTCTCTATACGAGCAGTACTTC.

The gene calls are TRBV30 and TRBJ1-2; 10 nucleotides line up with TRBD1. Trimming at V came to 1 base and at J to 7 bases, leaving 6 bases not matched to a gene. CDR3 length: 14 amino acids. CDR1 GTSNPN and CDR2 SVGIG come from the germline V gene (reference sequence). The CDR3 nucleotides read TGTGCCTGGAGTGCACAGACAGGGGGCTTTGGCTACACCTTC. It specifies CAWSAQTGGFGYTF.

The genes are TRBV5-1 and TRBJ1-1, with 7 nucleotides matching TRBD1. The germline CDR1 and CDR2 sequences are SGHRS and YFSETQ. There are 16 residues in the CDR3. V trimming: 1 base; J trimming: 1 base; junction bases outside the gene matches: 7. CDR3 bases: TGCGCCAGCAGCTTGACAGGGGCCTCGCGGAACACTGAAGCTTTCTTT. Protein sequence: CASSLTGASRNTEAFF. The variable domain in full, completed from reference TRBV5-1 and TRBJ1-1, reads KAGVTQTPRYLIKTRGQQVTLSCSPISGHRSVSWYQQTPGQGLQFLFEYFSETQRNKGNFPGRFSGRQFSNSRSEMNVSTLELGDSALYLCASSLTGASRNTEAFFGQGTRLTVV.

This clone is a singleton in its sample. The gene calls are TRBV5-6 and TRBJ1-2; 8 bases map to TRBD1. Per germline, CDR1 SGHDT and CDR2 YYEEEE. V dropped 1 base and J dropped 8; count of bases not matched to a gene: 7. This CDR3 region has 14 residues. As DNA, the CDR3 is TGTGCCAGCAGCTTGAGTCAGGGGGCGCGAGGCTACACCTTC. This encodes CASSLSQGARGYTF.

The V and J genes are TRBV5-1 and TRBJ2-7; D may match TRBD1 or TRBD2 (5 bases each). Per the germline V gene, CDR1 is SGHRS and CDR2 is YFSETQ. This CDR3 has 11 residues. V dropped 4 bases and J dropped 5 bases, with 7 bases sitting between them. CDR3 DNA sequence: TGCGCCAGCAGCCGGGACCACGAGCAGTACTTC. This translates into CASSRDHEQYF.

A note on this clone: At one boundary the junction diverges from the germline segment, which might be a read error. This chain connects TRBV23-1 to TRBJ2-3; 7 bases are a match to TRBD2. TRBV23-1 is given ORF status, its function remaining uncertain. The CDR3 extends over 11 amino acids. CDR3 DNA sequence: TGCGCCAGCAGTCCGAGGGACCGGGGGGAATTT. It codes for CASSPRDRGEF.

The CDR3 DNA sequence: TGCGCCAGCAGCCAAGCAGGGACCGGGCTCTGGCAGTACTTC. As protein: CASSQAGTGLWQYF. This rearrangement joins TRBV4-1 to TRBJ2-7; the D call may be TRBD1 or TRBD2 (5 bases each). V lost 1 base and J lost 9, with 16 bases in between. The CDR3 has 14 residues. Germline CDR1 reads MGHRA; CDR2 reads YSYEKL.

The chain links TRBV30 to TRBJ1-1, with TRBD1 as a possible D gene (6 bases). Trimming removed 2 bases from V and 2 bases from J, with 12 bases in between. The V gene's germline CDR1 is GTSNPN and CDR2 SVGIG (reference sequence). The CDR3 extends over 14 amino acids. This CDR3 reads CAWSLTGSNTEAFF. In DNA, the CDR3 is TGTGCCTGGAGTCTTACAGGGTCCAACACTGAAGCTTTCTTT. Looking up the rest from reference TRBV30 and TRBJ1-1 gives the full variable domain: SQTIHQWPATLVQPVGSPLSLECTVEGTSNPNLYWYRQAAGRGLQLLFYSVGIGQISSEVPQNLSASRPQDRQFILSSKKLLLSDSGFYLCAWSLTGSNTEAFFGQGTRLTVV.

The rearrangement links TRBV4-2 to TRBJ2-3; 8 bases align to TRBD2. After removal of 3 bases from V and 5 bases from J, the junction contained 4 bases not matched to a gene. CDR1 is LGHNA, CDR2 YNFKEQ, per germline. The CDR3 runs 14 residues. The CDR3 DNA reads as TGTGCCAGCAGCCAGAAAGCGGGGGAAGATACGCAGTATTTT. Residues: CASSQKAGEDTQYF.

The CDR3 DNA sequence: TGCGCCAGCAGCTTGCAGGGAGACAACGTCCTGACTTTC. Protein: CASSLQGDNVLTF. This chain links TRBV5-1 with TRBJ2-6, with D perhaps matching TRBD1 or TRBD2 (5 bases each). The CDR3 runs to 13 residues. In germline, CDR1 is SGHRS, CDR2 YFSETQ. The V and J ends lost 1 base and 9 bases respectively, with 8 bases between them.

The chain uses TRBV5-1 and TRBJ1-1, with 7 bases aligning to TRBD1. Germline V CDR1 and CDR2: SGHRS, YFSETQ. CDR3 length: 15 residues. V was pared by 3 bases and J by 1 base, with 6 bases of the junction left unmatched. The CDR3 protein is CASSYYGTANTEAFF. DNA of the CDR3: TGCGCCAGCAGCTATTACGGGACAGCGAACACTGAAGCTTTCTTT.

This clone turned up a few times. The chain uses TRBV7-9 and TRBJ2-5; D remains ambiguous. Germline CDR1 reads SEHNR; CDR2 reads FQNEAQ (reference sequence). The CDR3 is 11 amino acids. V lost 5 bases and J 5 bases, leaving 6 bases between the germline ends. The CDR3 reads CASSARETQYF. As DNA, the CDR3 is TGTGCCAGCAGCGCACGGGAGACCCAGTACTTC.